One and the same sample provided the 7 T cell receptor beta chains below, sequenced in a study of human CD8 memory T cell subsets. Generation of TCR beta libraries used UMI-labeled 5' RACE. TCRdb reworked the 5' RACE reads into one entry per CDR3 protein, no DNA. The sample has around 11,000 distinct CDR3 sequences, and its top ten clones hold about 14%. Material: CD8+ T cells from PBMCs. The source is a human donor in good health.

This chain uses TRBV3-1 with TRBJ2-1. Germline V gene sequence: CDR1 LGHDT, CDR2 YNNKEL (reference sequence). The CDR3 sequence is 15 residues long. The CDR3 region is CASSQYRSSYNEQFF.

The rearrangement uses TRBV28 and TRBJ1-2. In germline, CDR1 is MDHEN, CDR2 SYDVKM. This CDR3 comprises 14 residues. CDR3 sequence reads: CASSPAEQRRGYTF.

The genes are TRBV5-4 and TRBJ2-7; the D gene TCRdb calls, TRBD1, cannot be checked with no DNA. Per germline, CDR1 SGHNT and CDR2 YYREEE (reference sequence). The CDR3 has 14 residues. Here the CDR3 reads CASSWDRGSGEQYF.

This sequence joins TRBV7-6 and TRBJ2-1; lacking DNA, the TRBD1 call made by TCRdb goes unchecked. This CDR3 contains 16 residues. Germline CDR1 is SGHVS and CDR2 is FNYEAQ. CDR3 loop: CASSSTRDRVENEQFF.

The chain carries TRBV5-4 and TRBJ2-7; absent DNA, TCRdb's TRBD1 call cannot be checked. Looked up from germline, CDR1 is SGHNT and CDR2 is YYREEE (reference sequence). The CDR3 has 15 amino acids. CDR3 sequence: CASSPGTGTIYEQYF.

The chain's CDR3 is CASSFSSGTYEQYF. V gene TRBV28 combines with J gene TRBJ2-7; TCRdb's assignment of TRBD1 cannot be checked, as there is no DNA. Germline CDR1 reads MDHEN; CDR2 reads SYDVKM. The CDR3 runs to 14 residues.

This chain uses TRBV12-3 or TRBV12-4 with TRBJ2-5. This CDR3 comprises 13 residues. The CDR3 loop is CASSLMDQETQYF.